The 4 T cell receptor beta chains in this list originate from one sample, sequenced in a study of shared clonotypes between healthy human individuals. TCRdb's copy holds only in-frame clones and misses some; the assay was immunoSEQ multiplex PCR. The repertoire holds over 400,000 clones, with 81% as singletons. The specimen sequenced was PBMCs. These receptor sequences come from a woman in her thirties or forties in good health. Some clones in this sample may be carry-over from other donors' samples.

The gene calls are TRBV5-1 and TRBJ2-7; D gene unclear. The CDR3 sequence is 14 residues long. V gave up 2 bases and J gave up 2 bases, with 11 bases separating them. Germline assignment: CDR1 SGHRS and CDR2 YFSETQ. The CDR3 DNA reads TGCGCCAGCAGCTTATCATCCGAAACCTACGAGCAGTACTTC. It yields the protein CASSLSSETYEQYF.

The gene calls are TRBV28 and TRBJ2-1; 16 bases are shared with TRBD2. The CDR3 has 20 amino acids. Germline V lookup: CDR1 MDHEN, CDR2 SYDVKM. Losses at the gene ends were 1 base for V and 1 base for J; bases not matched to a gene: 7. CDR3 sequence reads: CASSLLSGTSGRGSYNEQFF. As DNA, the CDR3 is TGTGCCAGCAGTTTATTGTCAGGGACTAGCGGGAGGGGGTCCTACAATGAGCAGTTCTTC.

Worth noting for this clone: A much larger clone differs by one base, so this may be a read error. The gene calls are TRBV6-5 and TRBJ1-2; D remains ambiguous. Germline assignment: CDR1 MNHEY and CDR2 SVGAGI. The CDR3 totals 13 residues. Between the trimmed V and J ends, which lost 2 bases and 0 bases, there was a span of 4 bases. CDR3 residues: CASSYDANYGYTF. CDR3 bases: TGTGCCAGCAGTTACGACGCTAACTATGGCTACACCTTC.

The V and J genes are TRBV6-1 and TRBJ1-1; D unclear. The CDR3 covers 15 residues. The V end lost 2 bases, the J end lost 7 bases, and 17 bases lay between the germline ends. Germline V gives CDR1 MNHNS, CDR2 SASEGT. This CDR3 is CASSESMAVGYEAFF. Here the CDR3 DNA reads TGTGCCAGCAGTGAATCTATGGCAGTCGGATATGAAGCTTTCTTT.